This record looks at one T cell receptor (beta chain) sequence and its context. Its antigen is unknown. This record belongs to a study of OX40 agonist ivuxolimab in advanced cancers. Looking at the study overall: Patients took ivuxolimab, an agonistic anti-OX40 (CD134) antibody.

Germline CDR1 SGHDN, CDR2 FVKESK. The CDR3 length is 16 residues. The V gene end was trimmed by 6 bases and the J gene end by 4 bases; junction bases not matched to a gene: 8. Profiled with immunoSEQ multiplex PCR; TCRdb holds only in-frame clones, not every one. This table holds 95,000 or so clones, approximately 85% found once. The study, taken as a whole, reports: Expanded peripheral T cells had an undetermined antigen specificity.

The input for sequencing was CD4+ or CD8+ T cells sorted from blood, taken in a trial of the OX40 agonist ivuxolimab. The clonotype comes from an adult with an advanced solid tumor such as melanoma, head and neck, liver or kidney cancer. The genes are TRBV14 and TRBJ2-1; TRBD2 matches 11 bases. The CDR3 coding sequence is TGTGCCAGCAGGAGTTCGACTAGCGGGGTATACAATGAGCAGTTCTTC. Encoded protein: CASRSSTSGVYNEQFF.